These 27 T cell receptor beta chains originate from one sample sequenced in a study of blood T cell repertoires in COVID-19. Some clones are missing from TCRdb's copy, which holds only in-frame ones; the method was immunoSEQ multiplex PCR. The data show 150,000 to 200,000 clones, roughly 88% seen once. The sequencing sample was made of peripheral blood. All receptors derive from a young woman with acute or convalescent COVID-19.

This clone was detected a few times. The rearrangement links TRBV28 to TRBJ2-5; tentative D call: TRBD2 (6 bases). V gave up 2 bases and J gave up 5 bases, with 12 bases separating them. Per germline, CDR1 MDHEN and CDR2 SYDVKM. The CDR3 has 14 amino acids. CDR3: CASSLGGAVETQYF. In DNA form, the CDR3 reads TGTGCCAGCAGTTTAGGCGGGGCTGTGGAGACCCAGTACTTC.

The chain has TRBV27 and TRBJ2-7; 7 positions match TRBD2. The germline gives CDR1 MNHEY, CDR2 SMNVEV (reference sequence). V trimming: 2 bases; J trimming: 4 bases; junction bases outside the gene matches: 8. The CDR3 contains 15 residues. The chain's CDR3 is CASSLSGRAPYEQYF. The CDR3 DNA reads TGTGCCAGCAGTTTAAGTGGGAGGGCCCCTTACGAGCAGTACTTC.

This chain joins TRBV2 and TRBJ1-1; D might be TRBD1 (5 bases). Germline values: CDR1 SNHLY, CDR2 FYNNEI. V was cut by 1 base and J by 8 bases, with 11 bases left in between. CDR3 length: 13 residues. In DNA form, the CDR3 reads TGTGCCAGCAGTGAAGTGGCGGGGGGGGAAGCTTTCTTT. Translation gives CASSEVAGGEAFF.

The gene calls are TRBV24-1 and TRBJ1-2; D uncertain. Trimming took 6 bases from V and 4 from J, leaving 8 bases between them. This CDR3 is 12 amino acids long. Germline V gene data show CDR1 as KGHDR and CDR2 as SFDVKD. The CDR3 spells CATSLGSYGYTF. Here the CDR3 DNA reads TGTGCCACCAGTCTCGGGAGCTATGGCTACACCTTC.

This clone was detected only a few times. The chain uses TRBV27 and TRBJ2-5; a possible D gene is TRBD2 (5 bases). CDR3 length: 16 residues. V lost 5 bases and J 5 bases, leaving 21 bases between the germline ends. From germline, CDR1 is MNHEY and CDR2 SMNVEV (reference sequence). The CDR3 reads CASSLTLTRARETQYF. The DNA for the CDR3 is TGTGCCAGCAGTCTCACCCTTACTAGGGCTCGGGAGACCCAGTACTTC.

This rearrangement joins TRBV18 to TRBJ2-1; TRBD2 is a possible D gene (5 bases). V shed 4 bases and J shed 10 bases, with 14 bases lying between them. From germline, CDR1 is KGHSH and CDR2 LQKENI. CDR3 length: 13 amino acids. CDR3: CASSRESPKEQFF. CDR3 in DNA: TGTGCCAGCTCACGGGAGTCCCCAAAGGAGCAGTTCTTC.

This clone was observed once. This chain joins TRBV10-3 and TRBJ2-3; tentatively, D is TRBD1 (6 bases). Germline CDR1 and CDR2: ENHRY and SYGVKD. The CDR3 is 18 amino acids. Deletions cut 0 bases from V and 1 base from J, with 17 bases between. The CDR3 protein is CAISESTQGRPGTDTQYF. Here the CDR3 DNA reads TGTGCCATCAGTGAGTCAACACAGGGAAGGCCAGGCACAGATACGCAGTATTTT.

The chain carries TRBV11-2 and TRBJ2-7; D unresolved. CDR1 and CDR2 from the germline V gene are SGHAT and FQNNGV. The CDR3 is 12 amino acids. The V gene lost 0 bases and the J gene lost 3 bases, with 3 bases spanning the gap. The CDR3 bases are TGTGCCAGCAGCTTAGATCGCTACGAGCAGTACTTC. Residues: CASSLDRYEQYF.

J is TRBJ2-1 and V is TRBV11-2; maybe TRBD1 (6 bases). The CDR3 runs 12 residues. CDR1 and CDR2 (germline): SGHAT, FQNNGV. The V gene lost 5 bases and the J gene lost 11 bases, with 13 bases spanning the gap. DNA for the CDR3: TGTGCCAGCAGCCCGTGGGGGCTCAAGCAGTTCTTC. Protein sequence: CASSPWGLKQFF.

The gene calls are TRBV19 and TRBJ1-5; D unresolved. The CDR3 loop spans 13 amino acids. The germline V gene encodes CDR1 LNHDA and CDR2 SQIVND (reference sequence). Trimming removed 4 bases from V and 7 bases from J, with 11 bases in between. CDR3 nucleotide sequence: TGTGCCAGTAGTACCGACTTCTTCCAGCCCCAGCATTTT. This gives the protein CASSTDFFQPQHF.

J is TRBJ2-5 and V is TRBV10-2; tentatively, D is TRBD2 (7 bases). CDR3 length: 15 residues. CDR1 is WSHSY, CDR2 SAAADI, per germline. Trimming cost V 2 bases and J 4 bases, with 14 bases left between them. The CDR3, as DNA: TGCGCCAGCAGTGAGCCGGCCGGGGGGCCAGAGACCCAGTACTTC. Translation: CASSEPAGGPETQYF.

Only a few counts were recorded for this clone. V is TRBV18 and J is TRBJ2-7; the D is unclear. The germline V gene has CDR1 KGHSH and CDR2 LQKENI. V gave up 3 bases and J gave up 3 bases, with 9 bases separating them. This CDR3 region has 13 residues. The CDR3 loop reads CASSPSSSYEQYF. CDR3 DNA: TGTGCCAGCTCACCTAGTAGTAGCTACGAGCAGTACTTC.

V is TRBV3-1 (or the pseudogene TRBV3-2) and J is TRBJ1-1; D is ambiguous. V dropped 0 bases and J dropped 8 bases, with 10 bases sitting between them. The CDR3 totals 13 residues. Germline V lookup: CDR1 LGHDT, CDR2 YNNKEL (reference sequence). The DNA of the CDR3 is TGTGCCAGCAGCCAAGATAACAGTAGAGAAGCTTTCTTT. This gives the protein CASSQDNSREAFF.

The chain's CDR3 is CASSSRHESYGYTF. Written as DNA, the CDR3 is TGTGCCAGCAGCTCGAGACACGAGAGCTATGGCTACACCTTC. The V call is TRBV9, the J call TRBJ1-2; D is unclear. The V gene's germline CDR1 is SGDLS and CDR2 YYNGEE. This CDR3 has 14 amino acids. The germline V and J ends were trimmed by 4 bases and 4 bases, with 14 bases remaining between them.

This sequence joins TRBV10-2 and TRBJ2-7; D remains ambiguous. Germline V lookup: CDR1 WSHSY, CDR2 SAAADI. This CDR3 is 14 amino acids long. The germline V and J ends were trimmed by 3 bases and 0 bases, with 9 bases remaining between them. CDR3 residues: CASSDLYSSYEQYF. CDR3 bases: TGCGCCAGCAGTGACTTATACAGCTCCTACGAGCAGTACTTC.

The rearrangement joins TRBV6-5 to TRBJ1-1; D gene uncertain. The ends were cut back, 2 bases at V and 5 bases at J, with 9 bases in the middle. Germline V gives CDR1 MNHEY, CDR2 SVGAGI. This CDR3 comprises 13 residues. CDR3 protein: CASSYASGTEAFF. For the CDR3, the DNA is TGTGCCAGCAGTTACGCCAGCGGGACTGAAGCTTTCTTT.

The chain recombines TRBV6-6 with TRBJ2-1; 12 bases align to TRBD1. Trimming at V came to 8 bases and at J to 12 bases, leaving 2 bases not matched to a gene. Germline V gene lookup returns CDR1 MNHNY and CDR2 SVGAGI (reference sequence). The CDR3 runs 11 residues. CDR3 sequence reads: CASGTGGAQFF. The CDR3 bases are TGTGCCAGCGGGACAGGGGGCGCGCAGTTCTTC.

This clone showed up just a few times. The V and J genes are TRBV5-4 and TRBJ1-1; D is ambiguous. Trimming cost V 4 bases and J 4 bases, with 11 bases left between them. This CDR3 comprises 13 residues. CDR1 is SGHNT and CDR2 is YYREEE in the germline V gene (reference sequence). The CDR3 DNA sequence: TGTGCCAGCAGCACCCGCGGGATCACTGAAGCTTTCTTT. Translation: CASSTRGITEAFF.

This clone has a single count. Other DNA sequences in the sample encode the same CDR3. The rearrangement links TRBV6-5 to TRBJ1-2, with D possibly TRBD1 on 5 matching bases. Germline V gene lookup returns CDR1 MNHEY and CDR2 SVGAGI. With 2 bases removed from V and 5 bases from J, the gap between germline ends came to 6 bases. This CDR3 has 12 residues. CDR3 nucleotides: TGTGCCAGCAGTTACAGGGGTTATGGCTACACCTTC. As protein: CASSYRGYGYTF.

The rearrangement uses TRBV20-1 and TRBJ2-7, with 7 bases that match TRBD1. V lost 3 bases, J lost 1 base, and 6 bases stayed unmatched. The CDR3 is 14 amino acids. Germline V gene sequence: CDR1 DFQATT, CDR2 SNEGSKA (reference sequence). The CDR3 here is CSASKGASSYEQYF. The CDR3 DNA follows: TGCAGTGCTAGTAAGGGGGCCTCATCCTACGAGCAGTACTTC.

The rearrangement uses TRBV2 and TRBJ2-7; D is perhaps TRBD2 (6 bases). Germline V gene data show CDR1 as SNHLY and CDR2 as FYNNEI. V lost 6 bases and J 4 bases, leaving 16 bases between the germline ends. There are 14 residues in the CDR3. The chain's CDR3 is CASREGLTGYEQYF. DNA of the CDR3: TGTGCCAGCAGGGAGGGTCTCACCGGGTACGAGCAGTACTTC.

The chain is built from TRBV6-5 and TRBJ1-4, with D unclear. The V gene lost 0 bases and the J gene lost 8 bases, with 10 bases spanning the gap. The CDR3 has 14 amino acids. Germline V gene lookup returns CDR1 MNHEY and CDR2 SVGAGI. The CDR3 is CASSYSRVWEKLFF. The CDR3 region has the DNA TGTGCCAGCAGTTACTCCCGGGTTTGGGAAAAACTGTTTTTT.

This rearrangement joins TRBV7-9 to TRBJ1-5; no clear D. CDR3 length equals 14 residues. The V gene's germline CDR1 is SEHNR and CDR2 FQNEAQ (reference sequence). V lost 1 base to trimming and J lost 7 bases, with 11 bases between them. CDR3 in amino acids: CASSLDVSSQPQHF. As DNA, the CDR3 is TGTGCCAGCAGCTTAGACGTCAGTAGCCAGCCCCAGCATTTT.

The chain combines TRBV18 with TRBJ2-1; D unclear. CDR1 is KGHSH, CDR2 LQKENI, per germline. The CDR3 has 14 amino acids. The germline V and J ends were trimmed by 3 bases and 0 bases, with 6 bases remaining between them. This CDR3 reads CASSPQASYNEQFF. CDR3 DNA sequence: TGTGCCAGCTCACCGCAGGCCTCCTACAATGAGCAGTTCTTC.

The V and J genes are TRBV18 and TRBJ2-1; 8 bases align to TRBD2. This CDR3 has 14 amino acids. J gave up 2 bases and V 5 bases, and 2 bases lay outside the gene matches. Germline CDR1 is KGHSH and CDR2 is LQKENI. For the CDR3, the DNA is TGTGCCAGCTCAGATAGCGGGGCCTACAATGAGCAGTTCTTC. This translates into CASSDSGAYNEQFF.

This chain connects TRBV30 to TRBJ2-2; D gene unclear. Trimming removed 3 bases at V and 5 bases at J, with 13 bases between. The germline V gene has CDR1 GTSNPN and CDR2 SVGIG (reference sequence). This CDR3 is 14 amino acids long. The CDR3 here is CAWRRNRGTGELFF. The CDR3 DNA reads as TGTGCCTGGAGGCGCAATCGAGGAACCGGGGAGCTGTTTTTT.

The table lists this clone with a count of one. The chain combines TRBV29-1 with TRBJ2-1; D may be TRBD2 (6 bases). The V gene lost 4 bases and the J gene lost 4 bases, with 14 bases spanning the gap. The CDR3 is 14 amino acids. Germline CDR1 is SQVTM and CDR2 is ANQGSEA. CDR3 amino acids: CSVVGRDLYNEQFF. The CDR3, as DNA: TGCAGCGTTGTGGGTAGGGACTTGTACAATGAGCAGTTCTTC.